This entry lists 28 T cell receptor beta chains sequenced from one sample in a study of T cell changes during pregnancy in multiple sclerosis (dated by TCRdb to between 2018 and 2021). To prepare the library, the immunoSEQ multiplex PCR assay was applied. Sourced from immuneACCESS, this table was stored by TCRdb with only in-frame sequences that have V and J called. A share of the clones is absent; for the studies checked, an unresolved V gene accounts for under half, and the remainder has no known explanation. The sample yields about 99,000 clones; about 90% were counted once. The ten largest clonotypes hold around 0.84% of the sample. Material: peripheral blood, obtained after pregnancy. The receptors stem from a female donor with multiple sclerosis, enrolled in a pregnancy study.

The chain joins TRBV29-1 to TRBJ2-2, with TRBD2 as a possible D gene (6 bases). Germline-derived CDR1 and CDR2 are SQVTM and ANQGSEA. This CDR3 is 12 amino acids long. The germline V and J ends were trimmed by 7 bases and 4 bases, with 10 bases remaining between them. The CDR3 protein is CSALAPTGELFF. CDR3 sequence (DNA): TGCAGCGCCCTAGCGCCCACCGGGGAGCTGTTTTTT.

The chain uses TRBV9 and TRBJ2-3; 8 bases line up with TRBD1. The germline V gene has CDR1 SGDLS and CDR2 YYNGEE. V was pared by 4 bases and J by 2 bases, with 18 bases of the junction left unmatched. The CDR3 spans 19 residues. This chain's CDR3 is CASSSPRQGARVFTDTQYF. CDR3 bases: TGTGCCAGCAGCTCCCCCCGGCAGGGGGCCCGTGTTTTCACAGATACGCAGTATTTT.

This rearrangement joins TRBV7-2 to TRBJ1-4; D perhaps matches TRBD1 (6 bases). Germline V lookup: CDR1 SGHTA, CDR2 FQGNSA. V lost 1 base, J lost 10 bases, and 13 bases lay in between. There are 14 residues in the CDR3. In nucleotides, the CDR3 is TGTGCCAGCAGCTTAGAGGCGCAGGGGATAAAACTGTTTTTT. This encodes CASSLEAQGIKLFF.

CDR3 region: CTSSQGGLACEQYF. In DNA form, the CDR3 reads TGCACCAGCAGCCAAGGCGGACTAGCGTGCGAGCAGTACTTC. The V and J genes are TRBV1 and TRBJ2-7; TRBD2, as called in the table, went unchecked against the DNA. TRBV1 is an annotated pseudogene. CDR3 length: 14 amino acids.

This clone appeared once. This chain links TRBV5-1 with TRBJ1-5, with 7 bases lining up with TRBD1. The germline V gene has CDR1 SGHRS and CDR2 YFSETQ. Trimming removed 0 bases from V and 8 bases from J; junction bases left unmatched: 11. The CDR3 spans 16 residues. CDR3 amino acids: CASSLEGGQSKEPQHF. CDR3 sequence (DNA): TGCGCCAGCAGCTTGGAGGGGGGACAGTCTAAGGAGCCCCAGCATTTT.

This clone was counted once. This CDR3 is CASSYNSLAGGDEQYF. Written as DNA, the CDR3 is TGCGCCAGCAGCTATAATTCTCTAGCGGGAGGGGACGAGCAGTACTTC. The V and J genes are TRBV4-1 and TRBJ2-7; TRBD2 aligns across 12 bases. The CDR3 loop spans 16 amino acids. J gave up 5 bases and V 5 bases, and 10 bases lay outside the gene matches. Germline V lookup: CDR1 MGHRA, CDR2 YSYEKL.

This sequence joins TRBV2 and TRBJ2-5; D perhaps matches TRBD1 (6 bases). With 0 bases removed from V and 9 bases from J, the gap between germline ends came to 17 bases. CDR1 SNHLY and CDR2 FYNNEI come from the germline V gene. CDR3 size: 15 residues. CDR3 DNA sequence: TGTGCCAGCAGTGAAGCGCTGGGGGCCGCGCTTTCCCAGTACTTC. Translating it yields CASSEALGAALSQYF.

The V call is TRBV7-9, the J call TRBJ2-1; TRBD1 matches 7 bases. V lost 5 bases, J lost 4 bases, and 5 bases stayed unmatched. The germline V gene has CDR1 SEHNR and CDR2 FQNEAQ (reference sequence). This CDR3 region has 14 residues. The CDR3 spells CASSPRDRYNEQFF. In DNA form, the CDR3 reads TGTGCCAGCAGCCCCCGGGACAGATACAATGAGCAGTTCTTC.

This sequence joins TRBV21-1 and TRBJ1-5; TRBD1 reflects the table's D call only, with no check against the DNA. TRBV21-1 corresponds to a pseudogene. The CDR3 has 19 residues. CDR3 in DNA: TGTGCCAGCAGCAAACCATGCCCTAACCAGGGGGCGGACAATCAGCCCCAGCATTTT. It yields the protein CASSKPCPNQGADNQPQHF.

The V and J genes are TRBV27 and TRBJ2-5, with D possibly being TRBD1 (6 bases). The CDR3 covers 13 residues. Trimming shortened V by 3 bases and J by 3 bases, and 8 bases separated the two germline ends. CDR1 is MNHEY, CDR2 SMNVEV, per germline (reference sequence). The CDR3 sequence: CASSFAGEETQYF. CDR3 nucleotide sequence: TGTGCCAGCAGTTTCGCAGGGGAAGAGACCCAGTACTTC.

This clone was observed a single time. V usage is TRBV19 and J usage is TRBJ2-7; possible D gene TRBD2, 6 bases. This CDR3 is built from 17 residues. With 0 bases removed from V and 0 bases from J, the gap between germline ends came to 15 bases. In germline, CDR1 is LNHDA, CDR2 SQIVND (reference sequence). Here the CDR3 reads CASSIDTSGPYSYEQYF. As DNA, the CDR3 is TGTGCCAGTAGTATAGATACAAGCGGGCCTTACTCCTACGAGCAGTACTTC.

Written as DNA, the CDR3 is TGTGCCAGCAGTTTTTCCGGGGGTAGGAGAGGCTACGAGCAGTACTTC. Translating gives CASSFSGGRRGYEQYF. The chain links TRBV28 to TRBJ2-7; D might be TRBD2 (6 bases). Germline loops: CDR1 MDHEN, CDR2 SYDVKM. The CDR3 loop spans 16 amino acids. The ends were cut back, 3 bases at V and 3 bases at J, with 18 bases in the middle.

The chain joins TRBV7-2 to TRBJ2-7, with TRBD1 matching over 9 bases. The germline CDR1 and CDR2 sequences are SGHTA and FQGNSA. V shed 1 base and J 2 bases; nucleotides not matched to a gene: 3. The CDR3 extends over 15 amino acids. The CDR3 coding sequence is TGTGCCAGCAGCTTAGGACAGGGGGTGACCTACGAGCAGTACTTC. It encodes CASSLGQGVTYEQYF.

This clone was seen more than once but under ten times. CDR3 bases: TGTGCCATCAGTTCGGTGAGGGTAGCGGGAGGATGGGAGCAGTACTTC. It encodes CAISSVRVAGGWEQYF. The chain carries TRBV10-3 and TRBJ2-7, with 10 bases matching TRBD2. The CDR3 sequence is 16 residues long. Germline values: CDR1 ENHRY, CDR2 SYGVKD. J was trimmed by 7 bases and V by 5 bases; bases with no gene match: 14.

The CDR3 region is CASSLRQGVSEAFF. The CDR3 DNA reads as TGTGCCAGCAGCCTAAGACAGGGTGTCTCTGAAGCTTTCTTT. The chain recombines TRBV27 with TRBJ1-1; 7 bases line up with TRBD1. The germline V gene encodes CDR1 MNHEY and CDR2 SMNVEV (reference sequence). This CDR3 is 14 amino acids long. V was clipped by 6 bases and J by 6 bases; unmatched bases: 10.

The chain joins TRBV7-3 to TRBJ1-1; D is uncertain. Germline CDR1 is SGHTA and CDR2 is FQGTGA. V was clipped by 1 base and J by 2 bases, with 11 bases between them. The CDR3 has 15 amino acids. As DNA, the CDR3 is TGTGCCAGCAGCTTAAACGGTCTCGCAAACACTGAAGCTTTCTTT. Amino acids: CASSLNGLANTEAFF.

CDR3 residues: CASSLGGQTNTGELFF. CDR3 sequence (DNA): TGTGCCAGCAGCTTGGGGGGACAGACAAACACCGGGGAGCTGTTTTTT. This sequence joins TRBV7-9 and TRBJ2-2; D is possibly TRBD1 (7 bases). The CDR3 spans 16 residues. V was trimmed by 3 bases and J by 2 bases, leaving 13 bases between them. Germline V CDR1 and CDR2: SEHNR, FQNEAQ (reference sequence).

V is TRBV18 and J is TRBJ1-3; D is unresolved. The germline V and J ends were trimmed by 0 bases and 0 bases, with 6 bases remaining between them. This CDR3 region has 15 residues. CDR1 is KGHSH and CDR2 is LQKENI in the germline V gene. CDR3 sequence (DNA): TGTGCCAGCTCACCACCCGGGGTCTCTGGAAACACCATATATTTT. Translation gives CASSPPGVSGNTIYF.

Here the CDR3 reads CASSPQGGGNTIYF. Written as DNA, the CDR3 is TGTGCCAGCAGCCCCCAGGGTGGTGGAAACACCATATATTTT. The chain is built from TRBV7-8 and TRBJ1-3; tentative D call: TRBD1 (5 bases). Germline V lookup: CDR1 SGHVS, CDR2 FQNEAQ. The CDR3 contains 14 residues. V shed 5 bases and J shed 3 bases, with 11 bases lying between them.

The chain links TRBV7-2 to TRBJ2-1, with 7 positions matching TRBD2. Germline V lookup: CDR1 SGHTA, CDR2 FQGNSA. Trimming cost V 7 bases and J 9 bases; bases outside gene matches: 9. The CDR3 is made up of 13 amino acids. The CDR3 loop is CASTKGGSFEQFF. The CDR3 DNA is TGTGCCAGCACCAAGGGAGGGTCCTTTGAGCAGTTCTTC. The full variable domain, completed using reference TRBV7-2 and TRBJ2-1, is GAGVSQSPSNKVTEKGKDVELRCDPISGHTALYWYRQSLGQGLEFLIYFQGNSAPDKSGLPSDRFSAERTGGSVSTLTIQRTQQEDSAVYLCASTKGGSFEQFFGPGTRLTVL.

V and J are TRBV27 and TRBJ1-5; D uncertain. V lost 4 bases to trimming and J lost 8 bases, with 12 bases between them. The CDR3 is 13 residues long. The germline CDR1 and CDR2 sequences are MNHEY and SMNVEV (reference sequence). In DNA, the CDR3 is TGTGCCAGCAGTTCTCTTAGATCGGAGCCCCAGCATTTT. Its translation is CASSSLRSEPQHF.

The V and J genes are TRBV6-1 and TRBJ1-1; D is possibly TRBD1 (5 bases). V was clipped by 3 bases and J by 4 bases, with 12 bases between them. Germline V gives CDR1 MNHNS, CDR2 SASEGT. The CDR3 is 14 amino acids. CDR3 in DNA: TGTGCCAGCAGTGAGACTGGGGGGGGCACTGAAGCTTTCTTT. Amino acids: CASSETGGGTEAFF.

The gene calls are TRBV6-6 and TRBJ1-5; no firm D call. The germline V gene has CDR1 MNHNY and CDR2 SVGAGI (reference sequence). This CDR3 has 14 residues. The ends were cut back, 6 bases at V and 3 bases at J, with 12 bases in the middle. This chain's CDR3 is CASSTWALNQPQHF. The CDR3 DNA reads TGTGCCAGCAGCACGTGGGCCCTCAATCAGCCCCAGCATTTT.

This chain links TRBV18 with TRBJ1-1, with D possibly matching TRBD1 (6 bases). V gave up 3 bases and J gave up 6 bases, with 11 bases separating them. The CDR3 consists of 13 residues. Germline V lookup: CDR1 KGHSH, CDR2 LQKENI. This CDR3 reads CASSPGGQAEAFF. CDR3 DNA sequence: TGTGCCAGCTCACCCGGGGGGCAGGCTGAAGCTTTCTTT.

DNA of the CDR3: TGTGCCAGCAGCTTAGCCGGGAGCCGCACAGATACGCAGTATTTT. Translating it yields CASSLAGSRTDTQYF. V usage is TRBV7-9 and J usage is TRBJ2-3; weak D call: TRBD2 (6 bases). This CDR3 is 15 amino acids long. The V end lost 0 bases, the J end lost 1 base, and 8 bases lay between the germline ends. Looked up from germline, CDR1 is SEHNR and CDR2 is FQNEAQ (reference sequence).

The J gene is TRBJ2-5, the V gene TRBV5-8; perhaps TRBD2 as D (5 bases). CDR3 size: 14 residues. CDR1 is SGHTS, CDR2 YDEGEE, per germline. V lost 2 bases, J lost 5 bases, and 13 bases lay in between. CDR3 residues: CASSLRRIGETQYF. The CDR3 region has the DNA TGTGCCAGCAGCTTAAGGAGGATTGGGGAGACCCAGTACTTC.

The chain has TRBV4-1 and TRBJ1-2, with D perhaps matching TRBD1 (6 bases). Germline CDR1 and CDR2: MGHRA and YSYEKL. Between the trimmed V and J ends, which lost 0 bases and 4 bases, there was a span of 9 bases. The CDR3 is 14 residues long. Here the CDR3 reads CASSQDRQVYGYTF. CDR3 in DNA: TGCGCCAGCAGCCAAGATCGACAGGTCTATGGCTACACCTTC.

The rearrangement links TRBV2 to TRBJ1-4; 8 bases are shared with TRBD1. Germline-derived CDR1 and CDR2 are SNHLY and FYNNEI. The CDR3 consists of 14 residues. The J segment lost 8 bases and the V segment lost 6 bases, leaving 8 bases of the junction unmatched. CDR3 coding DNA: TGTGCCAGCAGCCACCCAGGGGGCGGGGAAAAACTGTTTTTT. It yields the protein CASSHPGGGEKLFF.